These 2 T cell receptor beta chains originate from one sample sequenced in a study of T cells in women clearing cervical HPV infection. Repertoires were generated with immunoSEQ multiplex PCR, while TCRdb's copy carries only in-frame clones and drops some. In total, the table holds about 39,000 clones. The specimen was blood buffy coat. Receptors originate from a woman between 18 and 70 years old with a cervical HPV16 infection that either progressed to CIN3+ or cleared (not recorded which).

Details on this clone: The read ends 3 residues early relative to the CDR3; the germline J gene fills the gap. The chain combines TRBV6-2 or TRBV6-3 with TRBJ2-2, with 11 bases identical to TRBD2. J lost 2 bases, V lost 7 bases, and 6 bases had no gene match. Germline V gene data show CDR1 as MNHEY and CDR2 as SVGEGT. The CDR3 spans 16 residues. The sequenced part of the CDR3 DNA is TGTGCCAGCACCTTAGGGACTAGCGGAAACACCGGGGAG. It encodes CASTLGTSGNTGE. The CDR3, in full, reads CASTLGTSGNTGELFF.

About this clone itself: One end of the junction fails to match germline, which may point to a read error. Read data end 3 residues before the CDR3 end; the end is taken from the germline J gene. The chain recombines TRBV5-1 with TRBJ2-7; 8 nucleotides match TRBD2. The CDR3 has 15 amino acids. CDR1 is SGHRS and CDR2 is YFSETQ in the germline V gene. Incomplete CDR3 DNA: TGCGCTAGCAGCCGGGAGGGGTTTGGTAAGGACGAG. Translating it yields CASSREGFGKDE. The whole CDR3 protein reads CASSREGFGKDEQYF.